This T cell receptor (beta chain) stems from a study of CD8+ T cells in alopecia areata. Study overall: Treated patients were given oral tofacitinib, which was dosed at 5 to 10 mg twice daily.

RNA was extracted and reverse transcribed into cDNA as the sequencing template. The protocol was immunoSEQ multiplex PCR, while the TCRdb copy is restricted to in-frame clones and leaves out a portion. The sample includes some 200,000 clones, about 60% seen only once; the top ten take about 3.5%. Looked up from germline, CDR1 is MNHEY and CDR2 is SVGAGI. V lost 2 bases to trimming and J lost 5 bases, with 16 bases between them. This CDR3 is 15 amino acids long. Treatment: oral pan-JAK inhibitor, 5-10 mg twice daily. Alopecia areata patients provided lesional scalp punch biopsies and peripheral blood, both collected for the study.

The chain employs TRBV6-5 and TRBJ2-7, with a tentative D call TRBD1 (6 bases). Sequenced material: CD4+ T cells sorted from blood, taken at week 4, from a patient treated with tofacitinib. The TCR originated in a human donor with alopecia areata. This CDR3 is CASSYAPGAGNEQYF. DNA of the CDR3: TGTGCCAGCAGTTACGCCCCAGGGGCCGGGAACGAGCAGTACTTC.